This T cell receptor (beta chain) was identified during a study of TIL therapy for anti-PD-1-resistant metastatic lung cancer. The libraries were made with immunoSEQ v3. Libraries were sequenced to around 2 million read pairs (survey) or about 5-6.5 million (deep). The assay was immunoSEQ multiplex PCR, and TCRdb's table has in-frame clones only and misses some. The sample shows about 45,000 clones, less than 80% of them seen only once. Trimming removed 2 bases at V and 0 bases at J, with 15 bases between. The CDR3 totals 17 residues. Per germline, CDR1 LNHNV and CDR2 YYDKDF (reference sequence). Regarding time point: pre-treatment sample, taken before nivolumab and TIL therapy. Whole-study findings and limits: Infused TIL clonotypes partially replaced the baseline blood repertoire, then decayed over months.

About this clone: Its specificity is unknown.

This receptor was identified in a man in his 70s with non-small cell lung cancer. This chain connects TRBV15 to TRBJ2-3, with D perhaps TRBD2 (6 bases). Sequencing was performed on blood, taken at baseline. The CDR3 coding sequence is TGTGCCACCAGCAGACCCACCGGGGGATCTAGCACAGATACGCAGTATTTT. It encodes CATSRPTGGSSTDTQYF.